The source of this TCR beta chain is a study of cytomegalovirus exposure and HLA in healthy donors. For the study at large: There were several hundred genotyped donors. Of these, about 81% fell in the genetic ancestry cluster associated with self-reported Caucasian donors.

This clone was seen a few times. Antigen specificity is unknown. Findings of the study overall: The study reported that TCR beta sequences accurately predicted HLA-A and HLA-B alleles in most subjects. With high specificity and sensitivity, the classifier reportedly diagnosed cytomegalovirus status. Sequencing likely caused a cluster of highly shared sequence variants.

The PCR used 60 Vbeta and 13 Jbeta primers. TCRdb keeps only in-frame clones here, not all; method: immunoSEQ multiplex PCR. The sample holds 180,000 or so clones, 80% to 90% seen once. The junction had 4 bases not matched to a gene; V was cut back by 1 base and J by 5 bases. Germline V gives CDR1 SGHVS, CDR2 FNYEAQ. The CDR3 runs 15 residues. This rearrangement joins TRBV7-6 to TRBJ2-3; 9 nucleotides line up with TRBD2. This TCR came from a man younger than 35 in good health and CMV-seropositive. The sequencing input was PBMCs. CDR3: CASSLGAGGGDTQYF. CDR3 bases: TGTGCCAGCAGCTTAGGGGCGGGGGGGGGAGATACGCAGTATTTT.